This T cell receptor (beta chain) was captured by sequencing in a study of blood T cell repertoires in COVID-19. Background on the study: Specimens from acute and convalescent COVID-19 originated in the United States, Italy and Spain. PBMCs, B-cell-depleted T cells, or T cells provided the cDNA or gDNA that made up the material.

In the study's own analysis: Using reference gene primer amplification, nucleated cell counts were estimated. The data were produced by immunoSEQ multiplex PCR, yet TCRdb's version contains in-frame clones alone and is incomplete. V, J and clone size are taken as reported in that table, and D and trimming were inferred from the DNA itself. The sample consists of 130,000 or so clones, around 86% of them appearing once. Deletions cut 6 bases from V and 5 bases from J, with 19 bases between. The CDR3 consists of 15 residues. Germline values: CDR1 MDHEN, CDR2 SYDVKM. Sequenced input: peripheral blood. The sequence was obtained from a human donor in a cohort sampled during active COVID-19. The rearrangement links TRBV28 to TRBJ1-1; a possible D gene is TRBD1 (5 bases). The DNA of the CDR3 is TGTGCCAGCAGCCCCGCGGGGGTGACGAGGACTGAAGCTTTCTTT. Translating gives CASSPAGVTRTEAFF.